The clone carrying this T cell receptor (beta chain) was picked up a small number of times. The data are from a study of OX40 agonist ivuxolimab in advanced cancers. At the level of the study: Patients with hepatocellular carcinoma, melanoma, renal cell or head and neck cancer made up the dose-escalation patients. Anti-PD-1, anti-PD-L1 or anti-CTLA-4 therapy given earlier was allowed, and roughly 38% had some.

The CDR3 length is 14 residues. Germline CDR1 and CDR2: GTSNPN and SVGIG (reference sequence). The ends were cut back, 4 bases at V and 8 bases at J, with 18 bases in the middle. TCRdb's table, derived via immunoSEQ multiplex PCR, lists solely in-frame clones and lacks some. Among about 48,000 clones listed, 65% to 85% were seen once. Source: CD4+ or CD8+ T cells sorted from blood, taken in a trial of the OX40 agonist ivuxolimab. This chain connects TRBV30 to TRBJ2-1, with D maybe TRBD1 (6 bases). This TCR was recovered from an adult with an advanced solid tumor such as melanoma, head and neck, liver or kidney cancer. CDR3 sequence: CAWTPEGVGDEQFF. The DNA for the CDR3 is TGTGCCTGGACCCCAGAGGGGGTTGGCGATGAGCAGTTCTTC.